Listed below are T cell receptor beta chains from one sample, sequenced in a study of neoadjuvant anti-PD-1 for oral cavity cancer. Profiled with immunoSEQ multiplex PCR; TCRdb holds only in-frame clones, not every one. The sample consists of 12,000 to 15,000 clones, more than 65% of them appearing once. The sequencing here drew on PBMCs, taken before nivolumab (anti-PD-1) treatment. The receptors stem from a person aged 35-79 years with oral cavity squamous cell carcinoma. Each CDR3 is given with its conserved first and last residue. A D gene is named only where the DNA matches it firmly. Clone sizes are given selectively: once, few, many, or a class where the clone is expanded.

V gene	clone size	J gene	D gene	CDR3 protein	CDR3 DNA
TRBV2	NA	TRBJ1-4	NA	CASRVQGLNEKLFF	TGTGCCAGCAGGGTACAGGGATTAAATGAAAAACTGTTTTTT
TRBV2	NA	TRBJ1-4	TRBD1	CASTPGTGGEKLFF	TGTGCCAGCACCCCCGGGACAGGGGGTGAAAAACTGTTTTTT
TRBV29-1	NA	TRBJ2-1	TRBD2	CSVEGVASGREAEQFF	TGCAGCGTTGAAGGGGTGGCTAGCGGGAGGGAGGCTGAGCAGTTCTTC
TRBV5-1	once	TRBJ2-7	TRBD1	CASSLPRDRGSYEQYF	TGCGCCAGCAGCTTGCCCCGGGACAGGGGCTCCTACGAGCAGTACTTC
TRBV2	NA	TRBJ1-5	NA	CASGGDGNQPQHF	TGTGCCAGCGGGGGTGATGGCAATCAGCCCCAGCATTTT
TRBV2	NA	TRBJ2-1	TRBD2	CASRFGARGGPYNEQFF	TGTGCCAGCAGATTCGGTGCGCGGGGGGGCCCCTACAATGAGCAGTTCTTC
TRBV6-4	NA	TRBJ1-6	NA	CASSDRGGANSPLHF	TGTGCCAGCAGTGACCGGGGAGGGGCGAATTCACCCCTCCACTTT
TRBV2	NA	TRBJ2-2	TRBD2	CASSDPGGVTTGELFF	TGTGCCAGCAGTGACCCGGGGGGGGTTACCACCGGGGAGCTGTTTTTT
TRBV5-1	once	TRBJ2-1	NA	CASKSVGGFDEQFF	TGCGCCAGCAAAAGTGTAGGTGGTTTCGATGAGCAGTTCTTC
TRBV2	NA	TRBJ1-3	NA	CASRGRSGNTIYF	TGTGCCAGCCGGGGTCGCTCTGGAAACACCATATATTTT